This TCR beta chain was captured by sequencing in a study of blood T cell repertoires in COVID-19. The V segment lost 5 bases and the J segment 3 bases; nucleotides outside the gene matches: 7. Germline V gene sequence: CDR1 LNHDA, CDR2 SQIVND (reference sequence). The CDR3 spans 15 residues. Per the study methods: Reference gene primer amplification in the assay estimated nucleated cell counts. TCRdb's copy holds only in-frame clones and misses some; the assay was immunoSEQ multiplex PCR. The V and J calls and the clone size are those of that table, but D and trimming were determined from the DNA. The sample records approximately 140,000 clones, about nine tenths being singletons.

The rearrangement joins TRBV19 to TRBJ1-5, with 7 bases lining up with TRBD1. The sequencing input was peripheral blood. This TCR came from an older woman with active or convalescent COVID-19. CDR3 sequence: CASSPDREVNQPQHF. DNA of the CDR3: TGTGCCAGTAGTCCCGACAGGGAAGTCAATCAGCCCCAGCATTTT.